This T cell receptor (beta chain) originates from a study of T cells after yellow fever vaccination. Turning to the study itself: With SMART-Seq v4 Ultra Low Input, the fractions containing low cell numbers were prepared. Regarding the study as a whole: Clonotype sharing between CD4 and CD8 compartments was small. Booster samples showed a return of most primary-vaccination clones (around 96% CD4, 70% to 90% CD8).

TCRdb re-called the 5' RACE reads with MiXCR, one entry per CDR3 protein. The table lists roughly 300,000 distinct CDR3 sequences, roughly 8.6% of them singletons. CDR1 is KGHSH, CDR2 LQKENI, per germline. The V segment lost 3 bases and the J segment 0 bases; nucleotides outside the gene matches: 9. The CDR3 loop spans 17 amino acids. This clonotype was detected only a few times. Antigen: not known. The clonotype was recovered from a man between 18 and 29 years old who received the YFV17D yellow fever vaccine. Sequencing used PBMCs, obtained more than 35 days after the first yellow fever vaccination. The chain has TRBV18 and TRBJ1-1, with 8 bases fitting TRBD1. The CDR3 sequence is CASSPMAGGLVNTEAFF. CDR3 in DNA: TGTGCCAGCTCACCCATGGCAGGGGGCCTAGTGAACACTGAAGCTTTCTTT. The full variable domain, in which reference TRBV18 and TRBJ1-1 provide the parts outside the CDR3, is NAGVMQNPRHLVRRRGQEARLRCSPMKGHSHVYWYRQLPEEGLKFMVYLQKENIIDESGMPKERFSAEFPKEGPSILRIQQVVRGDSAAYFCASSPMAGGLVNTEAFFGQGTRLTVV.